One and the same sample provided the 29 T cell receptor beta chains below, sequenced in a study of cytomegalovirus exposure and HLA in healthy donors. Here immunoSEQ multiplex PCR was the method, and the copy in TCRdb shows in-frame clones only, minus some. This table holds 130,000 to 150,000 clones, around 89% found once. Sequenced: PBMCs. The receptor source for this set is a woman between 25 and 40 years old in good health and CMV-seropositive.

The genes are TRBV20-1 and TRBJ2-1, with D unclear. CDR3 length equals 11 residues. Germline V gene sequence: CDR1 DFQATT, CDR2 SNEGSKA (reference sequence). V was trimmed by 3 bases and J by 9 bases, leaving 9 bases between them. CDR3 loop: CSARAVFEQFF. DNA of the CDR3: TGCAGTGCTAGGGCAGTCTTTGAGCAGTTCTTC.

This chain links TRBV6-1 with TRBJ2-2; 8 bases are a match to TRBD1. Germline V gene lookup returns CDR1 MNHNS and CDR2 SASEGT. The CDR3 contains 14 residues. The V and J ends lost 10 bases and 4 bases, in that order; junction bases with no gene match: 8. The CDR3 DNA reads as TGTGCCAACCAGATCGACAGGGGCACCGGGGAGCTGTTTTTT. Translation gives CANQIDRGTGELFF.

This clone was found once. The rearrangement links TRBV2 to TRBJ2-7, with 11 bases lining up with TRBD1. The CDR3 consists of 15 residues. Germline assignment: CDR1 SNHLY and CDR2 FYNNEI. V gave up 3 bases and J gave up 4 bases; unmatched junction bases: 5. The CDR3 loop reads CASSEGGTGGYEQYF. The CDR3 region has the DNA TGTGCCAGCAGTGAGGGGGGGACAGGGGGTTACGAGCAGTACTTC.

The chain joins TRBV11-2 to TRBJ2-5, with 15 bases aligning to TRBD2. V lost 5 bases and J lost 2; bases outside the gene matches: 9. The CDR3 consists of 18 residues. Germline V gene data show CDR1 as SGHAT and CDR2 as FQNNGV. Here the CDR3 DNA reads TGTGCCAGCAGCCCCCGGACTAGCGGGAGGGCCTCGCAAGAGACCCAGTACTTC. Protein sequence: CASSPRTSGRASQETQYF. The full variable domain, with the rest looked up from reference TRBV11-2 and TRBJ2-5, is EAGVAQSPRYKIIEKRQSVAFWCNPISGHATLYWYQQILGQGPKLLIQFQNNGVVDDSQLPKDRFSAERLKGVDSTLKIQPAKLEDSAVYLCASSPRTSGRASQETQYFGPGTRLLVL.

This chain joins TRBV28 and TRBJ2-5; maybe TRBD1 (6 bases). The CDR3 is 16 amino acids. The germline V gene encodes CDR1 MDHEN and CDR2 SYDVKM. Between the trimmed V and J ends, which lost 6 bases and 0 bases, there was a span of 17 bases. The CDR3 coding sequence is TGTGCCAGCAGCCAGGTCAGGGGAACGTACCAAGAGACCCAGTACTTC. Amino acids: CASSQVRGTYQETQYF.

The chain uses TRBV6-5 and TRBJ2-1; no definite D call. Trimming cost V 0 bases and J 4 bases, with 4 bases left between them. The V gene's germline CDR1 is MNHEY and CDR2 SVGAGI. The CDR3 spans 13 residues. Here the CDR3 reads CASSYSRYNEQFF. CDR3 DNA: TGTGCCAGCAGTTACTCTAGATACAATGAGCAGTTCTTC.

The rearrangement uses TRBV4-2 and TRBJ2-1, with TRBD2 identical over 8 bases. Germline CDR1 is LGHNA and CDR2 is YNFKEQ. The V segment lost 4 bases and the J segment 7 bases; nucleotides outside the gene matches: 12. The CDR3 loop spans 16 amino acids. CDR3 sequence: CASSPVLRGGRNEQFF. The DNA of the CDR3 is TGTGCCAGCAGCCCCGTCTTACGGGGGGGCCGGAATGAGCAGTTCTTC.

The rearrangement uses TRBV6-1 and TRBJ2-3, with TRBD1 matching 8 bases. Per the germline V gene, CDR1 is MNHNS and CDR2 is SASEGT. CDR3 size: 15 residues. V gave up 3 bases and J gave up 5 bases; unmatched junction bases: 7. The CDR3 nucleotides are TGTGCCAGCAGTGAGAGGAGACAGGGGCGAGATACGCAGTATTTT. Its protein product is CASSERRQGRDTQYF.

The chain has TRBV27 and TRBJ1-2, with unresolved D. Trimming shortened V by 5 bases and J by 3 bases, and 16 bases separated the two germline ends. Per germline, CDR1 MNHEY and CDR2 SMNVEV (reference sequence). The CDR3 has 15 amino acids. CDR3 DNA: TGTGCCAGCAGTCTGAAAACCGACGGAGACTATGGCTACACCTTC. It translates to CASSLKTDGDYGYTF.

CDR3 in amino acids: CASSAGTASYEQYF. The DNA of the CDR3 is TGCGCCAGCAGTGCCGGGACAGCAAGCTACGAGCAGTACTTC. The chain is built from TRBV10-1 and TRBJ2-7, with 7 bases identical to TRBD1. The ends lost 4 bases at V and 3 bases at J; junction bases unmatched: 6. The V gene's germline CDR1 is WNHNN and CDR2 SYGVQD (reference sequence). The CDR3 extends over 14 amino acids.

The rearrangement joins TRBV4-1 to TRBJ2-3; no reliable D call. The germline V and J ends were trimmed by 2 bases and 0 bases, with 3 bases remaining between them. The CDR3 has 13 residues. From germline, CDR1 is MGHRA and CDR2 YSYEKL. The CDR3 protein is CASSQISTDTQYF. For the CDR3, the DNA is TGCGCCAGCAGCCAAATAAGCACAGATACGCAGTATTTT.

The J gene is TRBJ1-1, the V gene TRBV6-9; TRBD1 is a possible D gene (6 bases). Germline V gives CDR1 MNHGY, CDR2 SVAAGI. CDR3 size: 14 residues. Trimming took 4 bases from V and 4 from J, leaving 13 bases between them. This CDR3 is CASSFDRHPTEAFF. DNA for the CDR3: TGTGCCAGCAGTTTCGACAGGCACCCCACTGAAGCTTTCTTT.

The chain recombines TRBV18 with TRBJ2-7; D is ambiguous. Trimming cost V 2 bases and J 8 bases, with 19 bases left between them. Germline lookup yields CDR1 KGHSH and CDR2 LQKENI. CDR3 length: 15 residues. The CDR3 region is CASSPRGLSPYQQYF. CDR3 bases: TGTGCCAGCTCACCAAGAGGCCTCTCGCCCTATCAGCAGTACTTC. The full variable domain, completed using reference TRBV18 and TRBJ2-7, is NAGVMQNPRHLVRRRGQEARLRCSPMKGHSHVYWYRQLPEEGLKFMVYLQKENIIDESGMPKERFSAEFPKEGPSILRIQQVVRGDSAAYFCASSPRGLSPYQQYFGPGTRLTVT.

This chain links TRBV4-1 with TRBJ1-5; D perhaps matches TRBD1 (5 bases). The CDR3 length is 14 residues. Germline CDR1 is MGHRA and CDR2 is YSYEKL. Trimming stripped 2 bases from V and 7 bases from J, with 12 bases between. CDR3 in amino acids: CASSQRGVGQPQHF. In DNA, the CDR3 is TGCGCCAGCAGCCAACGGGGGGTTGGGCAGCCCCAGCATTTT.

V gene TRBV7-2 combines with J gene TRBJ1-3; D not resolved. V lost 5 bases to trimming and J lost 4 bases, with 24 bases between them. Germline lookup yields CDR1 SGHTA and CDR2 FQGNSA. CDR3 length: 18 residues. The CDR3 region is CASSRNAYSGVRGNTIYF. The CDR3 nucleotides read TGTGCCAGCAGCCGGAACGCCTACTCCGGGGTGAGGGGAAACACCATATATTTT.

The chain joins TRBV11-2 to TRBJ2-7; 8 bases map to TRBD1. This CDR3 comprises 15 residues. Trimming removed 4 bases from V and 3 bases from J; junction bases left unmatched: 8. CDR1 and CDR2 from the germline V gene are SGHAT and FQNNGV. CDR3 sequence (DNA): TGTGCCAGCAGCTCGCCCAGGACAGGGTTCTACGAGCAGTACTTC. Protein product: CASSSPRTGFYEQYF.

This CDR3 is CASSYWDSADEQFF. The CDR3 nucleotides are TGTGCCAGCAGTTACTGGGACTCCGCAGATGAGCAGTTCTTC. The chain is built from TRBV6-5 and TRBJ2-1; D is possibly TRBD2 (6 bases). From germline, CDR1 is MNHEY and CDR2 SVGAGI. V was shortened by 1 base and J by 8 bases, with 12 bases between the two germline ends. CDR3 length equals 14 residues.

The rearrangement joins TRBV4-1 to TRBJ1-2; 9 positions match TRBD1. The V and J ends lost 1 base and 2 bases, in that order; junction bases with no gene match: 8. The CDR3 contains 17 residues. The germline gives CDR1 MGHRA, CDR2 YSYEKL. The CDR3 protein is CASSQALMTGGNYGYTF. For the CDR3, the DNA is TGCGCCAGCAGCCAAGCGCTTATGACAGGGGGAAACTATGGCTACACCTTC.

The V call is TRBV5-4, the J call TRBJ2-5, with D possibly TRBD1 on 5 matching bases. Germline V lookup: CDR1 SGHNT, CDR2 YYREEE (reference sequence). V gave up 3 bases and J gave up 5 bases, with 14 bases separating them. CDR3 length equals 14 residues. The CDR3 DNA follows: TGTGCCAGCAGCTCCCGGTGGGCAGGGGAGACCCAGTACTTC. Translation gives CASSSRWAGETQYF.

The rearrangement links TRBV9 to TRBJ2-1, with 7 bases that match TRBD1. The CDR3 totals 16 residues. CDR1 is SGDLS and CDR2 is YYNGEE in the germline V gene. The V segment lost 0 bases and the J segment 4 bases; nucleotides outside the gene matches: 7. CDR3 DNA: TGTGCCAGCAGCGTAGGATATTTGGGACAGTACAATGAGCAGTTCTTC. This gives the protein CASSVGYLGQYNEQFF.

This rearrangement joins TRBV7-3 to TRBJ2-2, with D maybe TRBD2 (5 bases). The CDR3 loop spans 17 amino acids. Germline lookup yields CDR1 SGHTA and CDR2 FQGTGA. Trimming shortened V by 1 base and J by 0 bases, and 12 bases separated the two germline ends. CDR3 sequence (DNA): TGTGCCAGCAGCTTAATCCCGACGGACTCGAACACCGGGGAGCTGTTTTTT. Protein product: CASSLIPTDSNTGELFF.

The V call is TRBV7-9, the J call TRBJ2-7; D is perhaps TRBD2 (5 bases). CDR3 length: 14 amino acids. With 2 bases removed from V and 5 bases from J, the gap between germline ends came to 13 bases. The germline V gene encodes CDR1 SEHNR and CDR2 FQNEAQ (reference sequence). CDR3 DNA sequence: TGTGCCAGCAGCTTAACACGGGCCGGGAACGAGCAGTACTTC. Protein: CASSLTRAGNEQYF.

This chain links TRBV5-1 with TRBJ2-2, with 9 positions matching TRBD1. V lost 3 bases to trimming and J lost 6 bases; unmatched junction nucleotides: 6. This CDR3 contains 15 residues. Looked up from germline, CDR1 is SGHRS and CDR2 is YFSETQ. This chain's CDR3 is CASSWDRVYAGELFF. The CDR3 bases are TGCGCCAGCAGCTGGGACAGGGTCTACGCCGGGGAGCTGTTTTTT. The whole variable domain, remainder taken from reference TRBV5-1 and TRBJ2-2, is KAGVTQTPRYLIKTRGQQVTLSCSPISGHRSVSWYQQTPGQGLQFLFEYFSETQRNKGNFPGRFSGRQFSNSRSEMNVSTLELGDSALYLCASSWDRVYAGELFFGEGSRLTVL.

The chain couples TRBV5-1 to TRBJ1-4, with TRBD1 matching over 7 bases. V was pared by 4 bases and J by 2 bases, with 2 bases of the junction left unmatched. The CDR3 sequence is 14 residues long. Germline V gene sequence: CDR1 SGHRS, CDR2 YFSETQ. The CDR3 region has the DNA TGCGCCAGCAGCGAGGGGGCGACTAATGAAAAACTGTTTTTT. Translation gives CASSEGATNEKLFF.

V and J are TRBV11-2 and TRBJ2-7; no definite D call. With 5 bases removed from V and 2 bases from J, the gap between germline ends came to 16 bases. Per germline, CDR1 SGHAT and CDR2 FQNNGV. CDR3 size: 15 residues. This CDR3 is CASSHPGFKAYEQYF. The CDR3, as DNA: TGTGCCAGCAGCCACCCGGGTTTTAAGGCCTACGAGCAGTACTTC.

The chain employs TRBV5-1 and TRBJ2-3; the match to TRBD2 covers 15 bases. This CDR3 spans 17 amino acids. The junction had 9 bases not matched to a gene; V was cut back by 3 bases and J by 7 bases. Germline V gene data show CDR1 as SGHRS and CDR2 as YFSETQ. Here the CDR3 reads CASSWGLAGGSAHTQYF. In DNA, the CDR3 is TGCGCCAGCAGCTGGGGACTAGCGGGAGGTAGCGCTCATACGCAGTATTTT.

This chain joins TRBV18 and TRBJ2-1, with a tentative D call TRBD2 (7 bases). Germline V gene lookup returns CDR1 KGHSH and CDR2 LQKENI. V dropped 3 bases and J dropped 0 bases, with 21 bases sitting between them. CDR3 size: 19 residues. This chain's CDR3 is CASSPDAGASEPSYNEQFF. The DNA for the CDR3 is TGTGCCAGCTCACCGGACGCGGGGGCTAGCGAACCCTCCTACAATGAGCAGTTCTTC.

This CDR3 reads CASSPGQGRETQYF. In DNA form, the CDR3 reads TGTGCCAGCAGCCCCGGACAGGGGAGGGAGACCCAGTACTTC. The chain joins TRBV5-4 to TRBJ2-5, with 9 bases matching TRBD1. J was trimmed by 5 bases and V by 4 bases; bases with no gene match: 6. The CDR3 sequence is 14 residues long. Germline CDR1 is SGHNT and CDR2 is YYREEE (reference sequence).

The genes are TRBV4-1 and TRBJ2-1; TRBD1 matches 9 bases. The J segment lost 3 bases and the V segment lost 6 bases, leaving 3 bases of the junction unmatched. CDR3 length equals 14 residues. The germline CDR1 and CDR2 sequences are MGHRA and YSYEKL. The CDR3 protein is CASRDRGDYNEQFF. The CDR3 DNA reads TGCGCCAGCAGGGACAGGGGCGACTACAATGAGCAGTTCTTC.